One T cell receptor (beta chain) is described in this entry. Its antigen remains unidentified. This entry is derived from a study of T-cell reconstitution after alpha-beta-depleted transplantation in children. Study-level points and caveats: Expanded graft clones, several hundred of them, were reportedly the source of alpha-beta T cells about two months after transplant.

Unique molecular identifiers were used to barcode this TCRbeta library. MiXCR was run by TCRdb on the PCR reads, yielding one entry per CDR3 protein. The sample lists roughly 490,000 distinct CDR3 sequences, 9.5% to 12% occurring once. Germline CDR1 is SGHRS and CDR2 is YFSETQ. V dropped 4 bases and J dropped 8; count of bases not matched to a gene: 14. This CDR3 is 16 amino acids long. This material consisted of PBMCs, mostly from graft donor cells, taken 180 days after TCRalphabeta/CD19-depleted stem cell transplant. The sequence came from a female patient between 2 and 15 years old who had a stem cell transplant for aplastic anemia, so the T cells may come from the graft donor. The V call is TRBV5-1, the J call TRBJ2-1, with 8 bases that match TRBD2. CDR3 loop: CASSRQGREVIYEQFF. The DNA for the CDR3 is TGCGCCAGCAGCCGCCAGGGGCGGGAGGTTATATATGAGCAGTTCTTC.